This TCR beta chain emerged from a study of blood T cell repertoires in COVID-19. Study as a whole: The analysed material was cDNA or gDNA that came from T cells, B-cell-depleted T cells, or PBMCs.

Per the original data handling: Using reference gene primer amplification, nucleated cell counts were estimated. The table came from immunoSEQ multiplex PCR; TCRdb's copy has only in-frame clones and leaves some out. The V and J calls and the clone size are those of that table, but D and trimming were determined from the DNA. The sample lists about 90,000 clones, about 78% occurring once. This clone was picked up many times. The sequenced sample consisted of peripheral blood. The source is a woman over 75 with acute or convalescent COVID-19.

CDR3 DNA: TGTGCCAGCAGCTCTATGACACACTTTGCAACTAATGAAAAACTGTTTTTT. Its translation is CASSSMTHFATNEKLFF. The rearrangement links TRBV5-6 to TRBJ1-4; D uncertain. Germline-derived CDR1 and CDR2 are SGHDT and YYEEEE. The CDR3 sequence is 17 residues long. V lost 3 bases to trimming and J lost 0 bases, with 15 bases between them. The whole variable domain, remainder taken from reference TRBV5-6 and TRBJ1-4, is DAGVTQSPTHLIKTRGQQVTLRCSPKSGHDTVSWYQQALGQGPQFIFQYYEEEERQRGNFPDRFSGHQFPNYSSELNVNALLLGDSALYLCASSSMTHFATNEKLFFGSGTQLSVL.